Shown below are 12 T cell receptor beta chains from a single sample sequenced in a study of cytomegalovirus exposure and HLA in healthy donors. PCR employed 60 Vbeta and 13 Jbeta primers. Measured with immunoSEQ multiplex PCR; TCRdb has only the in-frame clones, and not every one. The data show roughly 150,000 clones, with over 80% seen just once and 0.95% to 1.5% held by the top ten. The specimen sequenced was PBMCs. These TCRs come from a boy younger than 10 in good health and CMV-seronegative.

The genes are TRBV29-1 and TRBJ1-1; 7 bases line up with TRBD1. The CDR3 spans 11 residues. The germline V gene encodes CDR1 SQVTM and CDR2 ANQGSEA. V lost 8 bases, J lost 3 bases, and 3 bases stayed unmatched. The CDR3 coding sequence is TGCAGCTCCCAGGGGGACACTGAAGCTTTCTTT. Translation gives CSSQGDTEAFF.

The chain links TRBV19 to TRBJ1-1; tentatively, D is TRBD1 (5 bases). Per the germline V gene, CDR1 is LNHDA and CDR2 is SQIVND (reference sequence). Trimming removed 6 bases from V and 6 bases from J, with 20 bases in between. There are 15 residues in the CDR3. CDR3 coding DNA: TGTGCCAGTAGCGGGAGTCCCAAGGGGATGGCTGAAGCTTTCTTT. Its translation: CASSGSPKGMAEAFF.

This clone has just one count. This chain joins TRBV9 and TRBJ2-5; 10 bases are a match to TRBD2. This CDR3 is built from 15 residues. CDR1 is SGDLS, CDR2 YYNGEE, per germline. Trimming cost V 3 bases and J 2 bases; bases outside gene matches: 4. The CDR3 protein is CASSGSGGRQETQYF. The CDR3 nucleotides are TGTGCCAGCAGCGGTAGCGGGGGGCGGCAAGAGACCCAGTACTTC. The whole variable domain, filled in from reference TRBV9 and TRBJ2-5, reads DSGVTQTPKHLITATGQRVTLRCSPRSGDLSVYWYQQSLDQGLQFLIQYYNGEERAKGNILERFSAQQFPDLHSELNLSSLELGDSALYFCASSGSGGRQETQYFGPGTRLLVL.

The V and J genes are TRBV2 and TRBJ1-1; D gene uncertain. Trimming pared 4 bases from V and 1 base from J, leaving 13 bases between. The CDR3 totals 15 residues. Germline-derived CDR1 and CDR2 are SNHLY and FYNNEI. The CDR3 sequence: CASSAEAPPNTEAFF. CDR3 DNA sequence: TGTGCCAGCAGTGCCGAGGCACCTCCGAACACTGAAGCTTTCTTT.

This rearrangement joins TRBV10-2 to TRBJ1-1; TRBD1 matches 7 bases. The CDR3 contains 13 residues. J lost 1 base, V lost 6 bases, and 2 bases had no gene match. Germline lookup yields CDR1 WSHSY and CDR2 SAAADI. CDR3 in DNA: TGCGCCAGCAGAGGGACAGAGAACACTGAAGCTTTCTTT. Translating it yields CASRGTENTEAFF.

The chain carries TRBV4-3 and TRBJ2-5; 8 bases fit TRBD2. The CDR3 extends over 17 amino acids. CDR1 and CDR2 (germline): LGHNA, YSLEER. The ends lost 0 bases at V and 2 bases at J; junction bases unmatched: 8. CDR3 protein: CASSQDLPGGGQETQYF. CDR3 DNA: TGCGCCAGCAGCCAAGACCTACCGGGGGGGGGACAAGAGACCCAGTACTTC.

CDR3 in DNA: TGTGCCAGCAGTTTAGTTATGGCCCAGAACACTGAAGCTTTCTTT. Residues: CASSLVMAQNTEAFF. The V gene is TRBV28, the J gene TRBJ1-1; no reliable D call. Germline V gene lookup returns CDR1 MDHEN and CDR2 SYDVKM. CDR3 length equals 15 residues. Trimming removed 2 bases from V and 1 base from J, with 11 bases in between.

In its sample, this clone was seen once. The rearrangement uses TRBV2 and TRBJ1-5; a weak D match, TRBD1 (6 bases). Germline loops: CDR1 SNHLY, CDR2 FYNNEI. The CDR3 covers 16 residues. V was trimmed by 6 bases and J by 0 bases, leaving 15 bases between them. CDR3 protein: CASRLDSATSNQPQHF. The DNA for the CDR3 is TGTGCCAGCAGGTTGGACAGCGCAACTAGCAATCAGCCCCAGCATTTT. The entire variable domain, with the rest obtained from reference TRBV2 and TRBJ1-5, is as follows: EPEVTQTPSHQVTQMGQEVILRCVPISNHLYFYWYRQILGQKVEFLVSFYNNEISEKSEIFDDQFSVERPDGSNFTLKIRSTKLEDSAMYFCASRLDSATSNQPQHFGDGTRLSIL.

This clone was counted between two and nine times. One end of the junction is discordant with germline, which a read error may explain. The chain employs TRBV6-1 and TRBJ1-2, with D unclear. Per germline, CDR1 MNHNS and CDR2 SASEGT. The CDR3 is 14 amino acids. CDR3 region: CASREDASYYGYTF. DNA of the CDR3: TGTGCCAGCAGAGAAGACGCGAGCTACTATGGCTACACCTTC.

This clone was detected only once. The chain links TRBV7-2 to TRBJ2-7; 11 bases match TRBD2. The V and J ends lost 2 bases and 0 bases, in that order; junction bases with no gene match: 0. The V gene's germline CDR1 is SGHTA and CDR2 FQGNSA. There are 15 residues in the CDR3. CDR3 coding DNA: TGTGCCAGCAGCTTAACTAGCGGGAGCTCCTACGAGCAGTACTTC. Amino acids: CASSLTSGSSYEQYF.

The rearrangement uses TRBV5-8 and TRBJ1-5; 7 bases line up with TRBD1. The CDR3 has 16 residues. Trimming cost V 4 bases and J 2 bases; bases outside gene matches: 9. The germline V gene encodes CDR1 SGHTS and CDR2 YDEGEE. The chain's CDR3 is CASSPDRVGGNQPQHF. DNA for the CDR3: TGTGCCAGCAGCCCCGACAGGGTTGGGGGCAATCAGCCCCAGCATTTT.

V usage is TRBV13 and J usage is TRBJ2-2; D possibly corresponds to TRBD2 (6 bases). Trimming took off 5 bases at V and 8 bases at J, with 15 bases between the two ends. This CDR3 comprises 14 residues. CDR1 is PRHDT, CDR2 FYEKMQ, per germline (reference sequence). The chain's CDR3 is CASSPGLNPGELFF. The CDR3 nucleotides are TGTGCCAGCAGCCCTGGACTAAACCCGGGGGAGCTGTTTTTT.